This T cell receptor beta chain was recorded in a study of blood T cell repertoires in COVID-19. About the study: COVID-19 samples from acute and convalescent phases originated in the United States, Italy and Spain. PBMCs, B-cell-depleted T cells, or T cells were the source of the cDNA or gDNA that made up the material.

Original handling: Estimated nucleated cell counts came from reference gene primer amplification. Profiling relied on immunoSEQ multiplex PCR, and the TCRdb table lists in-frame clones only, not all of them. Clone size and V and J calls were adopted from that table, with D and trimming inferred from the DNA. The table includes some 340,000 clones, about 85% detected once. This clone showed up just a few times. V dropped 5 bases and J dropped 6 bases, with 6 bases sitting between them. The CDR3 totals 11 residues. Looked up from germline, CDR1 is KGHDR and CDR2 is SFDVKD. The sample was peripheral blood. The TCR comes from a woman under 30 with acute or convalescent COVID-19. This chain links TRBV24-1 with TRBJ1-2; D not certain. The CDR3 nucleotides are TGTGCCACCAGTGGGGCCAATGGCTACACCTTC. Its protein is CATSGANGYTF.